The 27 T cell receptor beta chains presented below share a single source sample, sequenced in a study of T cells after yellow fever vaccination. TCRdb used MiXCR to reprocess the 5' RACE reads, holding one entry per CDR3 protein. The table has 100,000 to 150,000 distinct CDR3 sequences, 15% seen once. This specimen was CD8+ T cells sorted from PBMCs, taken 5 days after the yellow fever booster vaccination. Receptors originate from a man between 18 and 35 years old who received the YFV17D yellow fever vaccine.

This clonotype was seen more than once but under ten times. J is TRBJ1-1 and V is TRBV4-3; no definite D call. Germline assignment: CDR1 LGHNA and CDR2 YSLEER. The CDR3 is 15 residues long. The V end was cut by 0 bases, the J end by 11 bases, with 19 bases between. The CDR3 DNA follows: TGCGCCAGCAGCCAAGATCGGTCCGGGCACGAGGAGGCTTTCTTT. It translates to CASSQDRSGHEEAFF.

The chain uses TRBV6-6 and TRBJ1-1; D call uncertain. Germline-derived CDR1 and CDR2 are MNHNY and SVGAGI (reference sequence). CDR3 length: 12 residues. Trimming removed 7 bases at V and 5 bases at J, with 11 bases between. The CDR3 is CASITRGTEAFF. The DNA of the CDR3 is TGTGCCAGCATAACAAGAGGGACTGAAGCTTTCTTT.

V usage is TRBV7-9 and J usage is TRBJ2-5; 8 nucleotides align to TRBD2. The CDR3 is 17 residues long. Trimming removed 0 bases from V and 0 bases from J; junction bases left unmatched: 6. Germline V gives CDR1 SEHNR, CDR2 FQNEAQ (reference sequence). CDR3 coding DNA: TGTGCCAGCAGCTTAGCTAGCGGGGCCCCGTACCAAGAGACCCAGTACTTC. This translates into CASSLASGAPYQETQYF.

This clonotype appeared a few times. The chain combines TRBV4-1 with TRBJ1-1; 7 bases map to TRBD1. The CDR3 runs to 15 residues. Per the germline V gene, CDR1 is MGHRA and CDR2 is YSYEKL. V shed 0 bases, J shed 2 bases, and the junction held 3 bases outside the gene matches. The CDR3 spells CASSQETGDNTEAFF. The CDR3 region has the DNA TGCGCCAGCAGCCAAGAAACAGGGGATAACACTGAAGCTTTCTTT.

This chain uses TRBV6-1 with TRBJ2-1; TRBD2 is a possible D gene (5 bases). From germline, CDR1 is MNHNS and CDR2 SASEGT. Trimming took off 6 bases at V and 9 bases at J, with 9 bases between the two ends. The CDR3 contains 11 residues. CDR3 in DNA: TGTGCCAGCAGGGCCGCGGGTGAGCAGTTCTTC. This sequence encodes CASRAAGEQFF.

V is TRBV4-3 and J is TRBJ1-1; 12 positions match TRBD1. Unmatched junction bases numbered 5, after V lost 4 bases and J lost 2 bases. CDR1 and CDR2 from the germline V gene are LGHNA and YSLEER. The CDR3 length is 16 residues. CDR3 amino acids: CASSPRDRGLNTEAFF. The CDR3 DNA is TGCGCCAGCAGCCCAAGGGACAGGGGGCTCAACACTGAAGCTTTCTTT.

The chain links TRBV5-4 to TRBJ1-2; a weak D match, TRBD1 (6 bases). The V end was cut by 1 base, the J end by 8 bases, with 12 bases between. The CDR3 runs to 13 residues. Germline lookup yields CDR1 SGHNT and CDR2 YYREEE (reference sequence). The CDR3 reads CASSLSGEGGYTF. For the CDR3, the DNA is TGTGCCAGCAGCTTGTCAGGGGAAGGAGGCTACACCTTC.

The J gene is TRBJ2-3, the V gene TRBV10-2, with D possibly TRBD1 on 5 matching bases. This CDR3 comprises 17 residues. Germline CDR1 reads WSHSY; CDR2 reads SAAADI. V lost 4 bases and J 4 bases, leaving 21 bases between the germline ends. Written as DNA, the CDR3 is TGCGCCAGCAGTGCCCATCTGATGAGCAAAGGGGCAGATACGCAGTATTTT. As protein: CASSAHLMSKGADTQYF.

This clonotype was found a few times. The rearrangement links TRBV7-8 to TRBJ2-7; D unclear. Trimming cost V 5 bases and J 2 bases, with 13 bases left between them. Germline V gene lookup returns CDR1 SGHVS and CDR2 FQNEAQ. This CDR3 is built from 14 residues. The CDR3 spells CASSPKGITYEQYF. The CDR3 bases are TGTGCCAGCAGCCCCAAGGGAATCACCTACGAGCAGTACTTC.

The genes are TRBV5-1 and TRBJ1-5, with D perhaps matching TRBD1 (5 bases). The CDR3 loop spans 14 amino acids. Trimming removed 6 bases at V and 9 bases at J, with 19 bases between. The germline V gene encodes CDR1 SGHRS and CDR2 YFSETQ. Here the CDR3 DNA reads TGCGCCAGCATATGCAGGGACCTGGATCGGCCCCAGCATTTT. It encodes CASICRDLDRPQHF.

This chain links TRBV7-6 with TRBJ2-2; a weak D match, TRBD2 (5 bases). Trimming removed 1 base at V and 3 bases at J, with 18 bases between. The CDR3 sequence is 18 residues long. Germline V CDR1 and CDR2: SGHVS, FNYEAQ. The CDR3 DNA sequence: TGTGCCAGCAGCTTAGTTCTTCCTAGCACCTCGGACACCGGGGAGCTGTTTTTT. As protein: CASSLVLPSTSDTGELFF.

The rearrangement links TRBV1 to TRBJ2-3; the DNA was not used to check the table's D call, TRBD2. TRBV1 is labeled a pseudogene. The CDR3 runs 18 residues. The CDR3 DNA is TGCACCAGCAGCCAAACGTGGATCGGGGGGGCCAACACAGATACGCAGTATTTT. As protein: CTSSQTWIGGANTDTQYF.

This clonotype occurred a few times. The chain recombines TRBV7-9 with TRBJ2-7; D gene ambiguous. V was shortened by 5 bases and J by 1 base, with 12 bases between the two germline ends. CDR1 is SEHNR and CDR2 is FQNEAQ in the germline V gene (reference sequence). This CDR3 has 14 amino acids. CDR3 region: CASSPGIPSYEQYV. In DNA form, the CDR3 reads TGTGCCAGCAGCCCGGGCATCCCGTCCTACGAGCAGTACGTC.

This rearrangement joins TRBV7-8 to TRBJ1-1, with 7 positions matching TRBD1. The junction had 22 bases not matched to a gene; V was cut back by 5 bases and J by 1 base. The germline gives CDR1 SGHVS, CDR2 FQNEAQ. The CDR3 contains 20 residues. The CDR3, as DNA: TGTGCCAGCAGCCCCAACCCTAGACAGGCCGACAGGGCGGGGAACACTGAAGCTTTCTTT. It encodes CASSPNPRQADRAGNTEAFF.

The V and J genes are TRBV6-1 and TRBJ1-5; no reliable D call. Germline CDR1 reads MNHNS; CDR2 reads SASEGT. V was pared by 0 bases and J by 2 bases, with 8 bases between. The CDR3 is made up of 15 amino acids. CDR3 DNA: TGTGCCAGCAGTGAAGCGCCGGCGGGCAATCAGCCCCAGCATTTT. Its protein product is CASSEAPAGNQPQHF.

The chain joins TRBV28 to TRBJ2-1, with D perhaps given as TRBD1 or TRBD2 (5 bases each). Germline values: CDR1 MDHEN, CDR2 SYDVKM. The V end was cut by 3 bases, the J end by 7 bases, with 7 bases between. This CDR3 has 12 amino acids. CDR3 in amino acids: CASSFWGNEQFF. CDR3 nucleotide sequence: TGTGCCAGCAGTTTCTGGGGGAATGAGCAGTTCTTC. The full variable domain, completed using reference TRBV28 and TRBJ2-1, is DVKVTQSSRYLVKRTGEKVFLECVQDMDHENMFWYRQDPGLGLRLIYFSYDVKMKEKGDIPEGYSVSREKKERFSLILESASTNQTSMYLCASSFWGNEQFFGPGTRLTVL.

This clonotype was counted between two and nine times. The chain is built from TRBV5-1 and TRBJ2-7; TRBD2 might be the D (5 bases). Germline-derived CDR1 and CDR2 are SGHRS and YFSETQ. This CDR3 region has 14 residues. Trimming stripped 4 bases from V and 2 bases from J, with 13 bases between. CDR3 coding DNA: TGCGCCAGCAGCCTGCGGACTGAGACCTACGAGCAGTACTTC. Protein sequence: CASSLRTETYEQYF.

This rearrangement joins TRBV7-3 to TRBJ2-3, with a possible D match to TRBD2 (5 bases). Trimming pared 6 bases from V and 1 base from J, leaving 11 bases between. The CDR3 is made up of 14 amino acids. Germline loops: CDR1 SGHTA, CDR2 FQGTGA. CDR3 nucleotide sequence: TGTGCCAGCAGATTGGTGGGAGGCACAGATACGCAGTATTTT. Its protein product is CASRLVGGTDTQYF.

The CDR3 sequence is CASSYGSTTYEQYF. The CDR3 DNA reads TGTGCCAGCAGTTACGGGTCCACAACCTACGAGCAGTACTTC. This chain links TRBV6-2 or TRBV6-3 with TRBJ2-7; D is unclear. Trimming removed 2 bases from V and 2 bases from J, with 10 bases in between. From germline, CDR1 is MNHEY and CDR2 SVGEGT. The CDR3 is 14 amino acids.

This clonotype occurred a few times. The genes are TRBV12-3 or TRBV12-4 and TRBJ2-5; D not resolved. This CDR3 comprises 14 residues. The V end was cut by 5 bases, the J end by 7 bases, with 17 bases between. In nucleotides, the CDR3 is TGTGCCAGCAGTGAAGGTAGCTCCTTGAGGACCCAGTACTTC. Amino acids: CASSEGSSLRTQYF.

This chain uses TRBV6-5 with TRBJ1-2; 9 nucleotides match TRBD1. CDR1 is MNHEY, CDR2 SVGAGI, per germline. The CDR3 runs to 15 residues. Unmatched junction bases numbered 7, after V lost 0 bases and J lost 8 bases. CDR3 protein: CASSYSSTGGSGYTF. In DNA, the CDR3 is TGTGCCAGCAGTTACTCTTCGACAGGGGGTTCGGGCTACACCTTC.

The gene calls are TRBV21-1 and TRBJ2-1; no check of the table's D call, TRBD2, against the DNA was made. TRBV21-1 is labeled a pseudogene. The CDR3 loop spans 19 amino acids. The CDR3 loop is CASSKDGEETPSTYNEQFF. DNA of the CDR3: TGTGCCAGCAGCAAAGACGGGGAGGAAACACCTTCCACATACAATGAGCAGTTCTTC.

This clonotype was seen a few times. The rearrangement uses TRBV24-1 and TRBJ2-3; a weak D match, TRBD1 (6 bases). Germline-derived CDR1 and CDR2 are KGHDR and SFDVKD. V lost 4 bases and J lost 5, with 21 bases in between. The CDR3 contains 17 residues. The CDR3: CATSEGTISLAEDTQYF. In nucleotides, the CDR3 is TGTGCCACCAGTGAAGGGACAATATCCCTAGCTGAAGATACGCAGTATTTT.

The chain links TRBV4-1 to TRBJ2-1, with D tentatively TRBD1 (5 bases). The CDR3 has 13 amino acids. The germline gives CDR1 MGHRA, CDR2 YSYEKL. Trimming stripped 4 bases from V and 3 bases from J, with 7 bases between. The CDR3 sequence: CASSPDSYNEQFF. DNA of the CDR3: TGCGCCAGCAGCCCCGACAGCTACAATGAGCAGTTCTTC.

This chain links TRBV29-1 with TRBJ2-7; 7 bases fit TRBD1. CDR1 is SQVTM, CDR2 ANQGSEA, per germline. The CDR3 runs 15 residues. Losses at the gene ends were 3 bases for V and 2 bases for J; bases not matched to a gene: 10. The CDR3 coding sequence is TGCAGCGTTGATGGGGCGACAGGGCAAACCTACGAGCAGTACTTC. Amino acid sequence: CSVDGATGQTYEQYF.

In this sample, this clonotype turned up many times. The chain carries TRBV10-3 and TRBJ2-5; 9 bases fit TRBD1. Trimming cost V 2 bases and J 3 bases; bases outside gene matches: 7. Germline CDR1 and CDR2: ENHRY and SYGVKD. The CDR3 spans 16 residues. CDR3 sequence reads: CAISEPNRGPKETQYF. In nucleotides, the CDR3 is TGTGCCATCAGTGAGCCGAACAGGGGGCCGAAAGAGACCCAGTACTTC.

This chain uses TRBV6-6 with TRBJ2-7; 7 bases fit TRBD1. Per the germline V gene, CDR1 is MNHNY and CDR2 is SVGAGI (reference sequence). The V and J ends lost 0 bases and 3 bases, in that order; junction bases with no gene match: 2. The CDR3 contains 14 residues. CDR3: CASSYSSGGYEQYF. The CDR3 nucleotides read TGTGCCAGCAGTTACTCCTCAGGGGGCTACGAGCAGTACTTC.